What follows is one T cell receptor beta chain and its context. Sequencing used immunoSEQ v3. The repertoire was sequenced with immunoSEQ multiplex PCR; TCRdb's copy has only in-frame clones and lacks some. The sample records about 100,000 clones, 50% to 70% being singletons. Time point reported: pre-treatment sample, taken before nivolumab and TIL therapy. Tumor tissue came from excised metastases, mostly pleural nodules or supraclavicular lymph nodes. This sample is part of a study of TIL therapy for anti-PD-1-resistant metastatic lung cancer. Looked up from germline, CDR1 is MDHEN and CDR2 is SYDVKM. CDR3 length: 15 residues. Trimming removed 10 bases from V and 4 bases from J, with 20 bases in between.

Sequencing was performed on tumor tissue, taken at baseline. The chain carries TRBV28 and TRBJ2-1, with D maybe TRBD1 (5 bases). The sequence was collected from a person between 25 and 79 years old with non-small cell lung cancer. Here the CDR3 reads CATAWTPDPYNEQFF. DNA for the CDR3: TGTGCCACCGCATGGACACCCGATCCATACAATGAGCAGTTCTTC.